These T cell receptor beta chains were read from a single sample in a study of lymphopenia after photon versus proton radiotherapy. TCRdb's copy holds only in-frame clones and misses some; the assay was immunoSEQ multiplex PCR. The sample gives tens of thousands of clones, more than 75% of which show up once; 2.5% to 3% is in the top ten. Sequenced here: peripheral blood, sampled from a patient treated with photon-based radiotherapy. The receptors were gathered from a woman between 70 and 85 years old with pancreatic cancer. CDR3s include the opening cysteine and the closing phenylalanine or tryptophan. Fields, in order: J gene, V gene, clone size, D gene, CDR3 DNA, CDR3 protein. D genes are given only for firm matches. For some rows the clone size is stated as once, few or many, or as a class when expanded; others skip it.

TRBJ2-5 | TRBV7-8 | . | TRBD1 | TGTGCCAGCAGCCTACAGGGGCGACAAGAGACCCAGTACTTC | CASSLQGRQETQYF
TRBJ1-1 | TRBV18 | . | . | TGTGCCAGCTCACCGCAATGGGGAGTGAACACTGAAGCTTTCTTT | CASSPQWGVNTEAFF
TRBJ1-4 | TRBV7-2 | . | . | TGTGCCAGCAGCTTCCGGGGGCCGAGTGAAAAACTGTTTTTT | CASSFRGPSEKLFF
TRBJ1-2 | TRBV5-1 | . | . | TGCGCCAGCAGCCCGATTAACTATGGCTACACCTTC | CASSPINYGYTF
TRBJ2-3 | TRBV13 | . | . | TGTGCCAGCAGCCGGGAGGGGACAGGCACAGATACGCAGTATTTT | CASSREGTGTDTQYF
TRBJ2-3 | TRBV15 | . | . | TGTGCCACCAGCCGATTCCTAGCAGCTAGCACAGATACGCAGTATTTT | CATSRFLAASTDTQYF
TRBJ2-2 | TRBV5-1 | . | TRBD2 | TGCGCCAGCAGCTTGGCAGCGGGAGCCGGGGAGCTGTTTTTT | CASSLAAGAGELFF
TRBJ2-7 | TRBV5-4 | . | TRBD1 | TGTGCCAGCAGCTCCGGGACAGTGGTCATTTCGAGTCACGAGCAGTACTTC | CASSSGTVVISSHEQYF
TRBJ2-1 | TRBV30 | . | TRBD2 | TGTGCCTGGAATTTCCGTCTAGCGGGAGTGGGTGAGCAGTTCTTC | CAWNFRLAGVGEQFF
TRBJ2-7 | TRBV5-1 | . | . | TGCGCCAGCAGCCCCAGCTCGGGGATGTCGACCTACGAGCAGTACTTC | CASSPSSGMSTYEQYF
TRBJ1-3 | TRBV6-6 | . | . | TGTGCCAGCAGCCTGACAGCCGCCGGAGGAAACACCATATATTTT | CASSLTAAGGNTIYF
TRBJ2-7 | TRBV4-2 | once | . | TGTGCCAGCAGCCAAGAGGTGACGGCGGGGCCCTACGAGCAGTACTTC | CASSQEVTAGPYEQYF
TRBJ1-4 | TRBV5-1 | . | . | TGCGCCAGCAGCTTGGACAGGGCTGAAAAACTGTTTTTT | CASSLDRAEKLFF
TRBJ2-3 | TRBV30 | . | TRBD2 | TGTGCCTGGTGTCCCTCTGGGCTAGCGGGAAGAGATACGCAGTATTTT | CAWCPSGLAGRDTQYF
TRBJ1-6 | TRBV7-9 | . | . | TGTGCCAGCAGTCGTAGCACAGGGCTAGGAACGAATTCACCCCTCCACTTT | CASSRSTGLGTNSPLHF
TRBJ2-2 | TRBV4-1 | . | . | TGCGCCAGCAGCCACCCCCGGACAACAAACACCGGGGAGCTGTTTTTT | CASSHPRTTNTGELFF
TRBJ2-1 | TRBV7-2 | . | . | TGTGCCAGCAGCAACCAGGTAAGCTCCTACAATGAGCAGTTCTTC | CASSNQVSSYNEQFF
TRBJ1-1 | TRBV11-3 | . | . | TGTGCCAGCAGCCGGGGGCGGGGGACTGAAGCTTTCTTT | CASSRGRGTEAFF
TRBJ2-4 | TRBV5-4 | . | . | TGTGCCAGCAGCTCCTTCTTAGCCAAAAACATTCAGTACTTC | CASSSFLAKNIQYF
TRBJ1-5 | TRBV19 | . | . | TGTGCCAGTAGTTTTTCGGCTTTGGGATCACATAGCAATCAGCCCCAGCATTTT | CASSFSALGSHSNQPQHF
TRBJ2-1 | TRBV7-2 | . | . | TGTGCCAGCAGCCCAAGTCATGGGGGCTCCTACAATGAGCAGTTCTTC | CASSPSHGGSYNEQFF
TRBJ2-2 | TRBV28 | . | . | TGTGCCAGCAGTTTGGTCGGGGAGCTGTTTTTT | CASSLVGELFF
TRBJ2-7 | TRBV7-2 | . | . | TGTGCCAGCAGCCACTACGCCTCCTACGAGCAGTACTTC | CASSHYASYEQYF
TRBJ1-4 | TRBV5-4 | . | . | TGTGCCAGCAGCTTGGCCCAGGCGGGTTCTGAAAAACTGTTTTTT | CASSLAQAGSEKLFF
TRBJ1-5 | TRBV5-6 | . | . | TGTGCCAGCAGCTTATACGGGGTGCGAGGGAATCAGCCCCAGCATTTT | CASSLYGVRGNQPQHF
TRBJ1-1 | TRBV18 | . | TRBD1 | TGTGCCAGCTCACCGATGGACAGGGGTGAAGCTTTCTTT | CASSPMDRGEAFF
TRBJ2-2 | TRBV6-1 | . | TRBD2 | TGTGCCACGGAGGTCCTAGCGGGAGGGACCGGGGAGCTGTTTTTT | CATEVLAGGTGELFF
TRBJ2-3 | TRBV7-2 | . | TRBD2 | TGTGCCAGCAGCTTGCCTAGCGGGAAGACAGATACGCAGTATTTT | CASSLPSGKTDTQYF
TRBJ1-2 | TRBV28 | . | . | TGTGCCAGCATTCCCATGGGGGGGTGGCCCTTTCCCTATCGTGGCTACACCTTC | CASIPMGGWPFPYRGYTF
TRBJ2-1 | TRBV5-4 | . | TRBD2 | TGTGCCAGCAGCTTATTATTAGTGACTAGCGGGAGTGAAGAGCAGTTCTTC | CASSLLLVTSGSEEQFF
TRBJ2-7 | TRBV27 | . | . | TGTGCCAGCAGTTCAGGGGTCCCTACCTACGAGCAGTACTTC | CASSSGVPTYEQYF
TRBJ1-4 | TRBV5-1 | . | TRBD1 | TGCGCCAGCAGCCCTCACGGACAGGGAGGGGCGGAAAAACTGTTTTTT | CASSPHGQGGAEKLFF
TRBJ1-2 | TRBV29-1 | . | . | TGCAGCGTTGGTAGTGGTTCCCATACCGGCTACACCTTC | CSVGSGSHTGYTF
TRBJ2-2 | TRBV27 | . | . | TGTGCCAGCAGTTTTACGATCGGGACCGGGGAGCTGTTTTTT | CASSFTIGTGELFF
TRBJ2-7 | TRBV2 | few | TRBD2 | TGTGCCAGCAGCGGGACTAGCTACACCTACGAGCAGTACTTC | CASSGTSYTYEQYF
TRBJ2-1 | TRBV15 | . | . | TGTGCCACCAGCAGAGAAGGGGGTGAGCAGTTCTTC | CATSREGGEQFF
TRBJ1-4 | TRBV6-1 | . | TRBD1 | TGTGCCAGCAGTGCCAGGGGGCCAGGGGAAAAACTGTTTTTT | CASSARGPGEKLFF
TRBJ2-1 | TRBV6-4 | once | . | TGTGCCAGCAGGAGGGTAAATGAGCAGTTCTTC | CASRRVNEQFF
TRBJ2-3 | TRBV19 | . | . | TGTGCCAGTAACAGGGAGTCGGGCACAGATACGCAGTATTTT | CASNRESGTDTQYF
TRBJ1-5 | TRBV4-2 | once | . | TGTGCCAGCAGCCAATTCCTCCCCACCGCGAGTCAGCCCCAGCATTTT | CASSQFLPTASQPQHF
TRBJ2-1 | TRBV5-6 | . | TRBD2 | TGTGCCAGCAGATGGACTAGCGGGAGGATACCCAATGAGCAGTTCTTC | CASRWTSGRIPNEQFF
TRBJ1-1 | TRBV30 | . | . | TGTGCCTGGAGTGTAGAGGCGGGGACTGAAGCTTTCTTT | CAWSVEAGTEAFF
TRBJ2-5 | TRBV6-5 | . | . | TGTGCCAGCAGTTTCCATCCGGGGACCCAGTACTTC | CASSFHPGTQYF
TRBJ1-4 | TRBV6-1 | . | . | TGTGCCAGCAGTGAAGCGCTGGGGGAGGGGAATGAAAAACTGTTTTTT | CASSEALGEGNEKLFF
TRBJ2-3 | TRBV10-3 | . | . | TGTGCCACCCTCGGGGTCACAGATACGCAGTATTTT | CATLGVTDTQYF
TRBJ1-3 | TRBV19 | . | . | TGTGCCAGTAGTATGGACCGCTCCTCTGGAAACACCATATATTTT | CASSMDRSSGNTIYF
TRBJ2-7 | TRBV30 | . | . | TGTGCCTGGGAGAATGACCGACGAGCCTCCTACGAGCAGTACTTC | CAWENDRRASYEQYF
TRBJ2-1 | TRBV7-9 | . | TRBD2 | TGTGCCAGCAGCTCCGGACTAGCGGGAGGGGTATTGCAGTTCTTC | CASSSGLAGGVLQFF
TRBJ1-1 | TRBV6-5 | . | . | TGTGCCAGCAGTTACCACGGGGCGGGGGGATCTGAAGCTTTCTTT | CASSYHGAGGSEAFF
TRBJ1-1 | TRBV28 | once | . | TGTGCCAGCAATTACAGGGTGGTCACTGAAGCTTTCTTT | CASNYRVVTEAFF
TRBJ2-7 | TRBV14 | . | . | TGTGCCAGCAGCCAAGATTTTGGCGGATACGAGCAGTACTTC | CASSQDFGGYEQYF
TRBJ2-3 | TRBV19 | few | TRBD2 | TGTGCCAGTAGTCCTGGACGAGCGGGAGGCGGCACAGATACGCAGTATTTT | CASSPGRAGGGTDTQYF
TRBJ2-3 | TRBV18 | . | TRBD2 | TGTGCCAGCTCACTTGGGCTAGCGGAGACAGATACGCAGTATTTT | CASSLGLAETDTQYF
TRBJ2-2 | TRBV18 | . | . | TGTGCCAGCTCACCTGCCCACACCGGGGAGCTGTTTTTT | CASSPAHTGELFF
TRBJ1-1 | TRBV7-2 | . | TRBD1 | TGTGCCAGCAGTTACAGGGGCGCTGAAGCTTTCTTT | CASSYRGAEAFF